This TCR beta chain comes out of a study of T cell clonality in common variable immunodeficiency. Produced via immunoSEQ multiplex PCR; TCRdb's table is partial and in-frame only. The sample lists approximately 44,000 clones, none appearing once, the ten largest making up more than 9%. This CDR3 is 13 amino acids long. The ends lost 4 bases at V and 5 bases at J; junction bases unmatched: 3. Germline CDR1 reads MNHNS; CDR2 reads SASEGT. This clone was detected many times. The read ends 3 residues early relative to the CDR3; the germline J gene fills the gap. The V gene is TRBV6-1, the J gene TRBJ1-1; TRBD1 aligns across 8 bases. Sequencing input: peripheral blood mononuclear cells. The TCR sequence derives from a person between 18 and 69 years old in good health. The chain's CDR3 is CASSGQGATEAFF. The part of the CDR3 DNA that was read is TGTGCCAGCAGTGGGCAGGGGGCGACTGAA.